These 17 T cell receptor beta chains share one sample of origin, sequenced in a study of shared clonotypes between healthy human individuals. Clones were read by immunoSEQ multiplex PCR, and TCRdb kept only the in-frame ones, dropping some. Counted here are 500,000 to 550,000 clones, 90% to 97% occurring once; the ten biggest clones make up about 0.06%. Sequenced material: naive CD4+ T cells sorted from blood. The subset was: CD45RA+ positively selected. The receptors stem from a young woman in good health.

CDR3 amino acids: CASSDSQRLGDTQYF. Here the CDR3 DNA reads TGTGCCAGCAGTGACTCTCAGCGGTTAGGGGATACGCAGTATTTT. This chain joins TRBV6-4 and TRBJ2-3; weak D call: TRBD2 (5 bases). V lost 0 bases and J 6 bases, leaving 13 bases between the germline ends. In germline, CDR1 is MRHNA, CDR2 SNTAGT. The CDR3 totals 15 residues.

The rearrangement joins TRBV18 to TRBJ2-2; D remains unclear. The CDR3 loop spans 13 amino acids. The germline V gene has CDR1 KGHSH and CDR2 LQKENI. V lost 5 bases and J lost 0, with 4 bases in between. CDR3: CASSSANTGELFF. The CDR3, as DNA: TGTGCCAGCTCATCAGCGAACACCGGGGAGCTGTTTTTT.

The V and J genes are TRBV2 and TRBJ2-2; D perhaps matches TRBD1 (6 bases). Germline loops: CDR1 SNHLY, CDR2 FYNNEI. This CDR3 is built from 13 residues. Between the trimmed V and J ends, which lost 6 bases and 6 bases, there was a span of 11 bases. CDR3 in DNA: TGTGCCAGCAGAAGAACAGGGTCCGGGGAGCTGTTTTTT. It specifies CASRRTGSGELFF.

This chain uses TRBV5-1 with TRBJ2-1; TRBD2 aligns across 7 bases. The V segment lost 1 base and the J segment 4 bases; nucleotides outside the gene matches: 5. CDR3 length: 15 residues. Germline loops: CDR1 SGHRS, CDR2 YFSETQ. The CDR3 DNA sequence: TGCGCCAGCAGCTTGAGTCTAGCGGCATACAATGAGCAGTTCTTC. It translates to CASSLSLAAYNEQFF.

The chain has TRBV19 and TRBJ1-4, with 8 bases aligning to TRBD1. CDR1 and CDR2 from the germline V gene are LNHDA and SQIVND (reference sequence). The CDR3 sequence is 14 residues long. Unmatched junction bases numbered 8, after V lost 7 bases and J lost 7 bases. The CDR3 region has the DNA TGTGCCAGTACCCGACAGGGGAGGCGTGAAAAACTGTTTTTT. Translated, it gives CASTRQGRREKLFF.

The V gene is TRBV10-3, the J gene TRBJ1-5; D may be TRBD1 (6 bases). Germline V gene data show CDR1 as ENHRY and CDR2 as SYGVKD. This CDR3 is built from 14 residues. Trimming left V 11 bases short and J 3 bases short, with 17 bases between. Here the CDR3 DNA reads TGTGCCTCCGCAAACCGGGACAACAATCAGCCCCAGCATTTT. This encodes CASANRDNNQPQHF.

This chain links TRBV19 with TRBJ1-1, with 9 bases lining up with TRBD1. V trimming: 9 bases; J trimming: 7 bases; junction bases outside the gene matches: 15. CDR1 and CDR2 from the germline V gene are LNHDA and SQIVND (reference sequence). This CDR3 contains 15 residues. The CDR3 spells CASLRTGTGKGEAFF. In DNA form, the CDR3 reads TGTGCCAGCCTTCGGACCGGGACAGGGAAGGGTGAAGCTTTCTTT.

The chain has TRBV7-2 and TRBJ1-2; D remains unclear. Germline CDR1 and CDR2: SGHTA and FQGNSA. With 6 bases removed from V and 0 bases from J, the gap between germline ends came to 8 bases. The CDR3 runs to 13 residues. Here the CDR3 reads CASSVNPNYGYTF. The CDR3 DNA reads TGTGCCAGCAGTGTGAATCCTAACTATGGCTACACCTTC.

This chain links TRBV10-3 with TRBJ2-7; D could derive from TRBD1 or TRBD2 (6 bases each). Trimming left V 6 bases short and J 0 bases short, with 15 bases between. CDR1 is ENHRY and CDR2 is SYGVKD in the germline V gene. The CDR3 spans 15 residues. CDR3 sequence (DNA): TGTGCCATCAGGGGGGCGGGGCCCGACTCCTACGAGCAGTACTTC. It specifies CAIRGAGPDSYEQYF.

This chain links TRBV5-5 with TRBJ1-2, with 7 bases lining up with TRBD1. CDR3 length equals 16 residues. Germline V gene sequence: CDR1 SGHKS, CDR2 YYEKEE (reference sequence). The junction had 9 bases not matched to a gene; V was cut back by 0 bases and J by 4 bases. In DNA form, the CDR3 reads TGTGCCAGCAGCTTGGCCATACTGACAGGGCCCTATGGCTACACCTTC. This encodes CASSLAILTGPYGYTF.

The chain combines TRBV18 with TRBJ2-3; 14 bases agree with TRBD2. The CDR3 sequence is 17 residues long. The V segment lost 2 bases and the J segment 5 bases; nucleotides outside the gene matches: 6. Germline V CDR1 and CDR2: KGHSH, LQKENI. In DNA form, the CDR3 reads TGTGCCAGCTCACCAATGGGACTAGCGGGAGCTAGAGATACGCAGTATTTT. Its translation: CASSPMGLAGARDTQYF.

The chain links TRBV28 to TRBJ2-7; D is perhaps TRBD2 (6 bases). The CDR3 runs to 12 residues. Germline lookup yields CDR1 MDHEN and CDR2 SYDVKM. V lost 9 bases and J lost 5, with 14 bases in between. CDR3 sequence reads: CASRVEGNEQYF. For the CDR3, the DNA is TGTGCCAGTCGGGTGGAGGGTAACGAGCAGTACTTC.

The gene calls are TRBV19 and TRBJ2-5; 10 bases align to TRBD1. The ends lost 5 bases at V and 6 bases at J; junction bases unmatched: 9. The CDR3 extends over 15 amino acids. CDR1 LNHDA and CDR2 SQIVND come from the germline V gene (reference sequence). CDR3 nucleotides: TGTGCCAGTAGTCCAGGGACAGGGGCGGCAAAGACCCAGTACTTC. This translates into CASSPGTGAAKTQYF.

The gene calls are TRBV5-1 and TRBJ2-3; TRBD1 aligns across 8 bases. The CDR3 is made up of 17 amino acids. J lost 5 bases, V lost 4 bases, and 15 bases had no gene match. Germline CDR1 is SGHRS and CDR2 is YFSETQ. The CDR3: CASSPGGAGGWIDTQYF. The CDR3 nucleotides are TGCGCCAGCAGCCCGGGCGGGGCAGGGGGCTGGATAGATACGCAGTATTTT.

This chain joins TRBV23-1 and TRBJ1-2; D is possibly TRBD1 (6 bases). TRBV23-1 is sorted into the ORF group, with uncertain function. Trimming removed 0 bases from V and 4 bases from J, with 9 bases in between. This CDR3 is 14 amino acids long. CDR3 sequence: CASSQSDSAYGYTF. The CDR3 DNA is TGCGCCAGCAGTCAATCGGACAGTGCCTATGGCTACACCTTC.

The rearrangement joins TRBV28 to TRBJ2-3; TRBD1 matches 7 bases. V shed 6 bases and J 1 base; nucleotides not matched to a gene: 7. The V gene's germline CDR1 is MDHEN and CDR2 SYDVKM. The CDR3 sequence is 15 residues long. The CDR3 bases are TGTGCCAGCAGGCCGACAGGGTTTGGCACAGATACGCAGTATTTT. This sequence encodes CASRPTGFGTDTQYF.

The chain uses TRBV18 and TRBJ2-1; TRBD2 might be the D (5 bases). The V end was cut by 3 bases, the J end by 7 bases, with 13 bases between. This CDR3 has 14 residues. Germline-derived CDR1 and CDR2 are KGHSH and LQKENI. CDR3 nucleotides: TGTGCCAGCTCACCGGCATCTAGGAGGAATGAGCAGTTCTTC. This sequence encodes CASSPASRRNEQFF.